What follows are 16 T cell receptor beta chains derived from one specimen sequenced in a study of shared T cell receptors in the human thymus. This table comes from immunoSEQ multiplex PCR, and its TCRdb copy is limited to in-frame clones, with some not included. Among hundreds of thousands of clones, more than 75% were seen once, and the ten largest hold around 0.0099%. This sample also appeared in a second study, on human thymus T cells.

Sequenced material: thymocytes. The origin of the receptors is a boy under three years old with a congenital heart defect.

The chain combines TRBV5-1 with TRBJ2-1; 11 nucleotides line up with TRBD1. V dropped 1 base and J dropped 6; count of bases not matched to a gene: 6. Germline loops: CDR1 SGHRS, CDR2 YFSETQ. This CDR3 region has 16 residues. In DNA form, the CDR3 reads TGCGCCAGCAGCTTGAATGGCGGGACAGGGGGCAATGAGCAGTTCTTC. This gives the protein CASSLNGGTGGNEQFF. Complete variable domain (other parts from reference TRBV5-1 and TRBJ2-1): KAGVTQTPRYLIKTRGQQVTLSCSPISGHRSVSWYQQTPGQGLQFLFEYFSETQRNKGNFPGRFSGRQFSNSRSEMNVSTLELGDSALYLCASSLNGGTGGNEQFFGPGTRLTVL.

The V call is TRBV7-2, the J call TRBJ2-7; perhaps TRBD2 as D (6 bases). Germline CDR1 reads SGHTA; CDR2 reads FQGNSA. V shed 6 bases and J shed 0 bases, with 18 bases lying between them. The CDR3 is 16 residues long. CDR3 sequence reads: CASSWVIGGPSYEQYF. The CDR3 DNA follows: TGTGCCAGCAGTTGGGTAATCGGGGGTCCCTCCTACGAGCAGTACTTC.

The count of this clone is one. V gene TRBV2 combines with J gene TRBJ2-3; 7 nucleotides line up with TRBD2. Germline CDR1 reads SNHLY; CDR2 reads FYNNEI. With V trimmed by 7 bases and J by 2 bases, 6 bases remained unmatched. This CDR3 contains 14 residues. Here the CDR3 DNA reads TGTGCCAGCAAGGCTAGCGGACTCACAGATACGCAGTATTTT. This encodes CASKASGLTDTQYF.

This clone was observed a handful of times. Other DNA sequences in the same sample also yield this CDR3. The V call is TRBV27, the J call TRBJ1-1; TRBD1 agrees at 8 bases. Germline V gives CDR1 MNHEY, CDR2 SMNVEV (reference sequence). CDR3 length: 15 amino acids. Unmatched junction bases numbered 5, after V lost 4 bases and J lost 1 base. CDR3 in amino acids: CASSSRTGKNTEAFF. The CDR3 bases are TGTGCCAGCAGTTCTCGGACAGGGAAGAACACTGAAGCTTTCTTT.

The V gene is TRBV2, the J gene TRBJ2-7; 9 nucleotides agree with TRBD2. J lost 0 bases, V lost 6 bases, and 6 bases had no gene match. Germline V lookup: CDR1 SNHLY, CDR2 FYNNEI. This CDR3 comprises 15 residues. This chain's CDR3 is CASSAGLASSYEQYF. CDR3 sequence (DNA): TGTGCCAGCAGCGCAGGACTAGCGAGCTCCTACGAGCAGTACTTC.

The rearrangement links TRBV11-2 to TRBJ2-7; 7 bases align to TRBD2. CDR1 SGHAT and CDR2 FQNNGV come from the germline V gene. The CDR3 totals 19 residues. The ends lost 0 bases at V and 5 bases at J; junction bases unmatched: 19. The DNA of the CDR3 is TGTGCCAGCAGCTTAGATACACCTCCAAGGCGGGAGTCTCACAACGAGCAGTACTTC. It encodes CASSLDTPPRRESHNEQYF. The full variable domain, with the rest looked up from reference TRBV11-2 and TRBJ2-7, is EAGVAQSPRYKIIEKRQSVAFWCNPISGHATLYWYQQILGQGPKLLIQFQNNGVVDDSQLPKDRFSAERLKGVDSTLKIQPAKLEDSAVYLCASSLDTPPRRESHNEQYFGPGTRLTVT.

The V gene is TRBV28, the J gene TRBJ2-7, with 9 bases aligning to TRBD1. Trimming cost V 6 bases and J 3 bases; bases outside gene matches: 6. The CDR3 has 14 amino acids. Germline values: CDR1 MDHEN, CDR2 SYDVKM. The chain's CDR3 is CASSCGQGFYEQYF. In nucleotides, the CDR3 is TGTGCCAGCAGCTGCGGACAGGGGTTCTACGAGCAGTACTTC. Together with reference TRBV28 and TRBJ2-7, the CDR3 gives the full variable domain: DVKVTQSSRYLVKRTGEKVFLECVQDMDHENMFWYRQDPGLGLRLIYFSYDVKMKEKGDIPEGYSVSREKKERFSLILESASTNQTSMYLCASSCGQGFYEQYFGPGTRLTVT.

The chain recombines TRBV7-3 with TRBJ2-1, with 7 bases that match TRBD2. Germline values: CDR1 SGHTA, CDR2 FQGTGA. Losses at the gene ends were 2 bases for V and 9 bases for J; bases not matched to a gene: 16. The CDR3 runs 17 residues. The CDR3 here is CASSLAASGREFSEQFF. The CDR3 DNA reads as TGTGCCAGCAGCTTAGCCGCTTCGGGGCGGGAGTTCAGTGAGCAGTTCTTC.

The chain links TRBV10-3 to TRBJ2-3, with TRBD2 identical over 12 bases. The length of the CDR3 is 19 residues. Germline assignment: CDR1 ENHRY and CDR2 SYGVKD. Trimming at V came to 6 bases and at J to 1 base, leaving 14 bases not matched to a gene. CDR3 sequence reads: CAIRKLLAGGPPGTDTQYF. The CDR3 region has the DNA TGTGCCATCAGGAAACTACTAGCGGGAGGCCCCCCGGGCACAGATACGCAGTATTTT.

The chain recombines TRBV30 with TRBJ1-2; unclear D gene. Trimming stripped 0 bases from V and 0 bases from J, with 20 bases between. CDR3 size: 18 residues. Germline CDR1 GTSNPN, CDR2 SVGIG (reference sequence). CDR3 in amino acids: CAWSVAGRTSFPNYGYTF. Here the CDR3 DNA reads TGTGCCTGGAGTGTAGCGGGGAGGACGTCCTTTCCTAACTATGGCTACACCTTC.

The chain has TRBV27 and TRBJ1-2; 8 positions match TRBD1. This CDR3 is built from 17 residues. V lost 3 bases, J lost 2 bases, and 11 bases stayed unmatched. The germline V gene has CDR1 MNHEY and CDR2 SMNVEV (reference sequence). Written as DNA, the CDR3 is TGTGCCAGCAGTTTTACCCGCACAGGGGGTGGCAACTATGGCTACACCTTC. The encoded protein is CASSFTRTGGGNYGYTF.

V is TRBV7-9 and J is TRBJ2-7; D might be TRBD1 (5 bases). The CDR3 covers 14 residues. V lost 5 bases and J lost 2, with 13 bases in between. CDR1 and CDR2 from the germline V gene are SEHNR and FQNEAQ (reference sequence). Written as DNA, the CDR3 is TGTGCCAGCAGCCCCCCTGGGGCCACCTACGAGCAGTACTTC. Its translation: CASSPPGATYEQYF. The full variable domain, rest sourced from reference TRBV7-9 and TRBJ2-7, is DTGVSQNPRHKITKRGQNVTFRCDPISEHNRLYWYRQTLGQGPEFLTYFQNEAQLEKSRLLSDRFSAERPKGSFSTLEIQRTEQGDSAMYLCASSPPGATYEQYFGPGTRLTVT.

The chain is built from TRBV27 and TRBJ2-7, with D perhaps matching TRBD1 (5 bases). V was shortened by 2 bases and J by 11 bases, with 10 bases between the two germline ends. CDR3 size: 11 residues. In germline, CDR1 is MNHEY, CDR2 SMNVEV (reference sequence). CDR3 bases: TGTGCCAGCAGTTTAGGTAGCAGGGAGTACTTC. Translating gives CASSLGSREYF.

CDR3 region: CASSLRGLSAEAFF. For the CDR3, the DNA is TGTGCCAGCAGTTTGCGGGGGCTCTCAGCTGAAGCTTTCTTT. This sequence joins TRBV28 and TRBJ1-1; maybe TRBD1 (6 bases). Trimming shortened V by 3 bases and J by 6 bases, and 14 bases separated the two germline ends. The CDR3 has 14 residues. The germline gives CDR1 MDHEN, CDR2 SYDVKM.

The rearrangement joins TRBV19 to TRBJ2-5; maybe TRBD2 (5 bases). Trimming stripped 6 bases from V and 1 base from J, with 21 bases between. The CDR3 is 17 residues long. CDR1 is LNHDA, CDR2 SQIVND, per germline (reference sequence). This chain's CDR3 is CASSTPCGLPCQETQYF. The CDR3 DNA reads TGTGCCAGTAGCACCCCGTGTGGACTGCCATGCCAAGAGACCCAGTACTTC.

This clone was seen once. The rearrangement joins TRBV7-2 to TRBJ1-2, with D perhaps TRBD1 (5 bases). CDR3 length equals 18 residues. From germline, CDR1 is SGHTA and CDR2 FQGNSA. V was clipped by 1 base and J by 3 bases, with 21 bases between them. In nucleotides, the CDR3 is TGTGCCAGCAGCTTAGGGCCGGGCAGGGCGGGGGAAGACTATGGCTACACCTTC. Protein sequence: CASSLGPGRAGEDYGYTF.